This T cell receptor (beta chain) was captured by sequencing in a study of post-analysis software for immune sequencing data. General study points: Higher frequency in patients than in controls was seen for roughly five TRBV segments, with TRBV5-6, TRBV5-1 and TRBV20-1 among them.

The V gene lost 3 bases and the J gene lost 2 bases, with 7 bases spanning the gap. The CDR3 covers 13 residues. CDR1 SGHTA and CDR2 FQGNSA come from the germline V gene. Unique-molecular-identifier-tagged TCR beta cDNA libraries were used. TCRdb re-called the PCR reads through MiXCR, storing one row per CDR3 protein. Of about 540,000 distinct CDR3 sequences in the sample, roughly 34% were seen once. The table lists this clonotype with a few counts. Its antigen is not identified. The sample comprised blood. This TCR was recovered from a girl aged 2-17 years with multiple sclerosis. The V call is TRBV7-2, the J call TRBJ2-5; D not certain. CDR3 amino acids: CASSLIWQETQYF. CDR3 coding DNA: TGTGCCAGCAGCTTGATTTGGCAAGAGACCCAGTACTTC.